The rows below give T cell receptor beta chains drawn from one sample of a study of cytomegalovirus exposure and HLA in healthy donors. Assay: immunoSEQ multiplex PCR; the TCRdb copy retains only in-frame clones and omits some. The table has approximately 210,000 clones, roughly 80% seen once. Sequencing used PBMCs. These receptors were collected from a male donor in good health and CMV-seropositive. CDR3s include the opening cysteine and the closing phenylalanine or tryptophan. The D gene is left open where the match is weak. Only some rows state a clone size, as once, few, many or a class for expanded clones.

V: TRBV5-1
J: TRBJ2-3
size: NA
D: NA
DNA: TGCGCCAGCAGCTATGACGGGTTGACGCCAGATACGCAGTATTTT
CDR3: CASSYDGLTPDTQYF

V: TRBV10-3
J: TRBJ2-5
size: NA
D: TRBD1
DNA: TGTGCCATCAGTGAGTCGAGAGGACAGGGCGAGGAGACCCAGTACTTC
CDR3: CAISESRGQGEETQYF

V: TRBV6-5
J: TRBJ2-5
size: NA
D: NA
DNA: TGTGCCAGCAGTTCCGGGACTCTTCGGCGGGAGACCCAGTACTTC
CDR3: CASSSGTLRRETQYF

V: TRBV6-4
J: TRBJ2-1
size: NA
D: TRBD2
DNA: TGTGCCAGCAGGGCGACTAGCGGAGGGCTTAGCTCCTACAATGAGCAGTTCTTC
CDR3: CASRATSGGLSSYNEQFF

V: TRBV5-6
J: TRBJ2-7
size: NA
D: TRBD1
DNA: TGTGCCAGCAGCTTGGCCGGGACAGGGTTGGAGTACTTC
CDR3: CASSLAGTGLEYF

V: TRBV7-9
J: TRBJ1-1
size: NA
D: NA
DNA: TGTGCCAGCCAGAGAGCCGAGGGCGGAGAAGCTTTCTTT
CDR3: CASQRAEGGEAFF

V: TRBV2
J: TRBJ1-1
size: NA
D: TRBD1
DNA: TGTGCCAGCACCCAGGGGGAGAACACTGAAGCTTTCTTT
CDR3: CASTQGENTEAFF

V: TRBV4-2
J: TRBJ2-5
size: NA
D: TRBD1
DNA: TGTGCCAGCAGCCCCCGGGACAGGTTCCAAGAGACCCAGTACTTC
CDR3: CASSPRDRFQETQYF

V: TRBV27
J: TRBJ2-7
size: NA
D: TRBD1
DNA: TGTGCCAGCAGTCCTCGACAGGGGGCTGCCTACGAGCAGTACTTC
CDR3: CASSPRQGAAYEQYF

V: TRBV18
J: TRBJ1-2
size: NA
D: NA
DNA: TGTGCCAGCTCAACTCAGGGAAGGGCGGACTATGGCTACACCTTC
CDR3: CASSTQGRADYGYTF

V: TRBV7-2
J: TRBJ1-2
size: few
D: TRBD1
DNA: TGTGCCAGCAGCCTGGGACAGATCACCCCCTACACCTTC
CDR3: CASSLGQITPYTF

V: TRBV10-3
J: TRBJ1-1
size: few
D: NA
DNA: TGTGCCATCAGTGAGTCGAGGAGGGACACTGAAGCTTTCTTT
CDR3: CAISESRRDTEAFF

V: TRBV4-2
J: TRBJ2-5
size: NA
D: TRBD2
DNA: TGTGCCAGCAGCCGAACGCTAGCGGGGGGAGAGACCCAGTACTTC
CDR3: CASSRTLAGGETQYF

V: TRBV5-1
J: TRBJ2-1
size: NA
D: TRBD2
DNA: TGCGCCAGCAGCTTGGATCTAGCGGGGGTATACAATGAGCAGTTCTTC
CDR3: CASSLDLAGVYNEQFF

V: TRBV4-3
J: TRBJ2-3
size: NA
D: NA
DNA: TGCGCCAGCAGCCAAGACAGGCGGGCCACAGATACGCAGTATTTT
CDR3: CASSQDRRATDTQYF

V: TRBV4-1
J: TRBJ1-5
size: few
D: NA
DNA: TGCGCCAGCAGCCAAGAGGGGCACAGGGTCAATCAGCCCCAGCATTTT
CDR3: CASSQEGHRVNQPQHF

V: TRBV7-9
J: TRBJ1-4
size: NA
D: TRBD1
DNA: TGTGCCAGCAGCCAACCCGGGACAGCGGGTGAAAAACTGTTTTTT
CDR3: CASSQPGTAGEKLFF

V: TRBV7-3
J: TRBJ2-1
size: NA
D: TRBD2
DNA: TGTGCCAGCAGCCCCGTAGCGGGAGCCCTGGGGGATGAGCAGTTCTTC
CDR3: CASSPVAGALGDEQFF

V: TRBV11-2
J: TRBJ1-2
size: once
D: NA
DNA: TGTGCCAGCAGCTTAGGACTTAACTATGGCTACACCTTC
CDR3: CASSLGLNYGYTF

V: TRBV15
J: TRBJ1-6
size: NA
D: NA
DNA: TGTGCCACCAGCAGCACCACGGAAGACAGGAGGTCCTCACCCCTCCACTTT
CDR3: CATSSTTEDRRSSPLHF

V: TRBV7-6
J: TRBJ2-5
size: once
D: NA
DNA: TGTGCCAGCAGCTTACAACTGCAAGAGACCCAGTACTTC
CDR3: CASSLQLQETQYF

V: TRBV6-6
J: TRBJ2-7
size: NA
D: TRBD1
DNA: TGTGCCAGCAGATCAGGGGGATTATACGAGCAGTACTTC
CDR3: CASRSGGLYEQYF

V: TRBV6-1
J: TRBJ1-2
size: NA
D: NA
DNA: TGTGCCAGCAGTTCCGATACAGGACTAACCACCGGCTACACCTTC
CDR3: CASSSDTGLTTGYTF

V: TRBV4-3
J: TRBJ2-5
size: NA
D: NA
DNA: TGCGCCAGCAGCCTCCAGGAGGGGGGGATTTCAGGGGAGACCCAGTACTTC
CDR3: CASSLQEGGISGETQYF

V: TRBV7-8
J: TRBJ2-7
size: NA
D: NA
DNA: TGTGCCAGCAGCCTATACAGGGTAGTTAGCGCCTACGAGCAGTACTTC
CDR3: CASSLYRVVSAYEQYF

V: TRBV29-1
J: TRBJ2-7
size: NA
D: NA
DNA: TGCAGCGTTGAAGGGACTAACAACTACGAGCAGTACTTC
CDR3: CSVEGTNNYEQYF

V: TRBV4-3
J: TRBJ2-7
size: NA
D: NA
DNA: TGCGCCAGCAGCCGCACCGCGGGACAGACTCCCTACGAGCAGTACTTC
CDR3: CASSRTAGQTPYEQYF

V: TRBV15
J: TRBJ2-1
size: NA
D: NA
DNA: TGTGCCACCAGCAGAGATTTCGGGAATGAGCAGTTCTTC
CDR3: CATSRDFGNEQFF

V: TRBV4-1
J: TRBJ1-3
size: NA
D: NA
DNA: TGCGCCAGCAGCCAACACACCCGGGACACCCCCGGAGACACCATATATTTT
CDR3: CASSQHTRDTPGDTIYF

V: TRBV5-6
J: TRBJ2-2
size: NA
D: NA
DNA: TGTGCCAGCAGACGGGACATTAGAAACACCGGGGAGCTGTTTTTT
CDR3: CASRRDIRNTGELFF

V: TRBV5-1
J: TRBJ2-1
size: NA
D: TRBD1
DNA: TGCGCCAGCAGCTCAAGACAGGGGCACAATGAGCAGTTCTTC
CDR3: CASSSRQGHNEQFF

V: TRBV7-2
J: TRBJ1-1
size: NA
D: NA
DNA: TGTGCCAGCAGCTTTTCAGGTCTCAACACTGAAGCTTTCTTT
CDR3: CASSFSGLNTEAFF

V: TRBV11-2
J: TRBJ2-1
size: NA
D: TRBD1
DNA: TGTGCCAGCAGCTTAACAGGACAGGGACTTGGTGAGCAGTTCTTC
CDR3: CASSLTGQGLGEQFF

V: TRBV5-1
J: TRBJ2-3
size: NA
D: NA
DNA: TGCGCCAGCAGCTCAATGACTAGCACAGATACGCAGTATTTT
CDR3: CASSSMTSTDTQYF

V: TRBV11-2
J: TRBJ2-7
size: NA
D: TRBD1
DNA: TGTGCCAGCAGCTTAGGCGTCGGGACAGGGCGCTACGAGCAGTACTTC
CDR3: CASSLGVGTGRYEQYF

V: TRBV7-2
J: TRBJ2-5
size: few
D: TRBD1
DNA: TGTGCCAGCAGCTTTAGGACAGGGGGGGAGACCCAGTACTTC
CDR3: CASSFRTGGETQYF

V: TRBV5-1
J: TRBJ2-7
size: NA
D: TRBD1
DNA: TGCGCCAGCAGCCCGGACAGGTACGAGCAGTACTTC
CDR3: CASSPDRYEQYF

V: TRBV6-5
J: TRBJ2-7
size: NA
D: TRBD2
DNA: TGTGCCACCTCTGGGGGGGCCTACGAGCAGTACTTC
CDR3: CATSGGAYEQYF

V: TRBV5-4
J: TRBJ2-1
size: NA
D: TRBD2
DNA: TGTGCCAGCAGCTCTTCAGCGGGGGGGACCTACAATGAGCAGTTCTTC
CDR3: CASSSSAGGTYNEQFF

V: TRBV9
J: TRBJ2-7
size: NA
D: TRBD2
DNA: TGTGCCAGCAGCCCCCGGACTAGCGGGGTCGAGCAGTACTTC
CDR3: CASSPRTSGVEQYF

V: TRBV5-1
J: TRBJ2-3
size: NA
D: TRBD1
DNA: TGCGCCAGCAGTCGAGAGGGGGCCGGGAGCACAGATACGCAGTATTTT
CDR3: CASSREGAGSTDTQYF

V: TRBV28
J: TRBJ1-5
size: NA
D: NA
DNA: TGTGCCAGCAGTTTATACAGAATCAGCAATCAGCCCCAGCATTTT
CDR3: CASSLYRISNQPQHF

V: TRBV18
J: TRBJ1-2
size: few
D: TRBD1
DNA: TGTGCCAGCTCACCCGGGACAGATAACTATGGCTACACCTTC
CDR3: CASSPGTDNYGYTF

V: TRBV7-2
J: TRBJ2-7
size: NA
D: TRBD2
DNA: TGTGCCAGCACGCTATCGGGGGGTTACGAGCAGTACTTC
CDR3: CASTLSGGYEQYF

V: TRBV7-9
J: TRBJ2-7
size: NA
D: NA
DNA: TGTTCCAGCAGCGCTACCTACGAGCAGTACTTC
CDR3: CSSSATYEQYF

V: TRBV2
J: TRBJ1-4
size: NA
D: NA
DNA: TGTGCCAGCAGTTGGGGCTCGGGTGAAAAACTGTTTTTT
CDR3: CASSWGSGEKLFF

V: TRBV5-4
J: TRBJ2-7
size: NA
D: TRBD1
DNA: TGTGCCAGCAGCTTGGGTGCGACAGGGAATCGAGAGCAGTACTTC
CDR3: CASSLGATGNREQYF

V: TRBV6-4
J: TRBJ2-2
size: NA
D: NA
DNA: TGTGCCAGCAGCAGGGAAGTGAACACCGGGGAGCTGTTTTTT
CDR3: CASSREVNTGELFF

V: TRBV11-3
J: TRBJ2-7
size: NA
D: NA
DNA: TGTGCCAGCAGCTCTCAGGGGGAGGAGTATGAGCAGTACTTC
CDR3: CASSSQGEEYEQYF

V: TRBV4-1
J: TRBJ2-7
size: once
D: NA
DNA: TGCGCCAGCAGCCAAGGTTTGGAGACCTCGGGTAGATACGAGCAGTACTTC
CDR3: CASSQGLETSGRYEQYF

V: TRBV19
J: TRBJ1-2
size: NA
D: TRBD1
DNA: TGTGCCAGTAGCGGATGGGAAGCCGGGACAGCCAACGCTGGCTACACCTTC
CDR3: CASSGWEAGTANAGYTF

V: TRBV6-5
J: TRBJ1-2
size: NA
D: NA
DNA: TGTGCCAGCAGTACCTACAGGGAAGGAGGCTACACCTTC
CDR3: CASSTYREGGYTF

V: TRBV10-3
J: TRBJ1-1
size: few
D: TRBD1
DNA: TGTGCCATCAGTGAGGCGACCAGGACAGGCGAAGCTTTCTTT
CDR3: CAISEATRTGEAFF

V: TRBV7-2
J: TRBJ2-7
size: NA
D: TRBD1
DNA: TGTGCCAGCAGCGTGGGGACAGGGATCTCCTACGAGCAGTACTTC
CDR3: CASSVGTGISYEQYF

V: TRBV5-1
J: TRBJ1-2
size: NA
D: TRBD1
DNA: TGCGCCAGCAGCTCTGGCGGGGGACAGGGGGCGAGGTACACCTTC
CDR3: CASSSGGGQGARYTF

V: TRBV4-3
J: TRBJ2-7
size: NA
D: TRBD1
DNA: TGCGCCAGCAGCACACGGACAGGGTATGTCCACGAGCAGTACTTC
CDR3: CASSTRTGYVHEQYF

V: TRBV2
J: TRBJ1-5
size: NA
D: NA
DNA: TGTGCCAGTCTCTTTTGGGGGGAAGGGAGCAATCAGCCCCAGCATTTT
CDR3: CASLFWGEGSNQPQHF